This T cell receptor (beta chain) was documented in a study of shared clonotypes between healthy human individuals. Sequenced by immunoSEQ multiplex PCR; TCRdb stores in-frame clones only, minus some. The data show 400,000 to 600,000 clones, over 75% seen once. The CDR3 consists of 10 residues. V gave up 6 bases and J gave up 14 bases, with 16 bases separating them. The germline V gene has CDR1 SQVTM and CDR2 ANQGSEA. This TCR was sampled from a woman aged 40 to 50 in good health. Some clones in this sample may be carry-over from other donors' samples. The chain couples TRBV29-1 to TRBJ1-2; unclear D gene. The sequenced material came from PBMCs. DNA for the CDR3: TGCAGCGTCGATGACGCACGGGGAACCTTC. Its protein product is CSVDDARGTF.